The present T cell receptor (beta chain) was sequenced within a study of regulatory T cells in long-lasting Graves disease (dated by TCRdb to 2020 to 2023). Regarding the complete study: Newly diagnosed Graves' disease patients had taken antithyroid drugs for less than 3 months. TCR sequencing covered about 13 persistent and some 20 newly diagnosed Graves' disease patients, around 33 samples in total. Peripheral blood TCR sequencing and RNA sequencing compared persistent Graves' disease patients with newly diagnosed Graves' disease patients. The study took place in China and was registered as a clinical trial.

Points the paper makes about the study in general: Patients with persistent disease shared more public clonotypes (fewer than 3,000) than newly diagnosed patients did (more than 900). Persistent disease showed preferential use of TRBV28, TRBJ1-2 and TRBJ2-5, whereas newly diagnosed disease favored TRBV20-1 and TRBJ2-1. The authors noted that the small sample size was a limitation that may lower accuracy. Sequencing and analysis were restricted to the TCR beta chain. Compared with newly diagnosed patients, persistent Graves' disease patients had lower TCR Shannon entropy and fewer highly expanded clones, which suggests clonal expansion. The study examined only peripheral blood because the primary lesion, thyroid tissue, could not be accessed.

Library preparation was by multiplex PCR. The listed sequencing device is Illumina HiSeq 4000. CDR3 regions were amplified by Arm-PCR with iRepertoire HTBI primers to construct TCR beta libraries. Before sequencing, the PCR products underwent gel purification. The authors' analysis ran thus. A total of 62 TRBV and some 15 TRBJ segments were identified across samples and were used for gene usage analysis of CDR3 amino acid clonotypes. COPE and FqMerger were used to merge the filtered high-quality paired reads into contigs. BLAST was used to align contigs to the IMGT TRBV, TRBD and TRBJ reference genes, and CDR3 was defined following IMGT. Highly expanded clones were defined as clonotypes with a frequency above 0.1%. Shannon entropy served as the measure of repertoire diversity, while the Gini coefficient captured V-J evenness. A clonotype found in more than one individual was treated as public. In TCRdb, the public reads were trimmed at Q25 with fastp and aligned with MiXCR, with productive beta chains retained. Each entry merges the rows of one CDR3 protein and shows their most common DNA and genes. Clone size and V and J calls follow TCRdb, not the original study. The sample table holds about 540,000 distinct CDR3 sequences, of which approximately 13% were seen once. Of the sample, roughly 10% falls within the top ten clones.

This clonotype was recorded at least ten times. Its antigen remains undetermined. No qualities accompany the bases; no much larger clone lies one base away. The CDR3 covers 15 residues, taking in both the cysteine and the phenylalanine. The sequence is cut down to CDR3 DNA, 45 bases in frame from base 1. V and J lose 4 bases and 5 bases, and a span of 17 bases separates them. The CDR1 and CDR2 encoded by the germline V gene (reference sequence) are MNHEY and SMNVEV. What this sample's time point label stands for: newly diagnosed GD, antithyroid drugs for less than 3 months. For both TCR sequencing and RNA sequencing, RNA was extracted from PBMCs using TRIzol. The diagnosis of Graves' disease was made according to American Thyroid Association guidelines. The patients came from an endocrinology department in Xi'an, China. Each patient gave approximately 8.8 milliliters of peripheral blood, collected in an EDTA anticoagulant tube. Ficoll Paque Plus density gradient separation was used to isolate PBMCs, and no further T cell sorting was done. An Agilent 2100 Bioanalyzer and agarose gel were used to check RNA quality, and a NanoDrop 2000 was used to measure RNA concentration.

These sequences were also reported in another study, on T cells in Graves' hyperthyroidism and ophthalmopathy. That second publication adds: Graves' hyperthyroidism was defined as stable when no progression to ophthalmopathy occurred over 18 months of follow-up. The hyperthyroidism patients were between 18 and 65 years old and newly diagnosed, with a disease duration of less than 2 months. The study excluded patients with uncontrolled infections, other autoimmune diseases, pregnancy or lactation. Diagnoses were based on clinical symptoms, serum thyroxine and TRAb, thyroid ultrasound and orbital computed tomography. A first-round RT-PCR of the TCR CDR3 used the HTBI primer set with the Qiagen OneStep RT-PCR kit. Most expanded thyroid clonotypes (frequency above 0.001) were also found in blood, which suggests that blood repertoires may mirror thyroid immune responses. A model built on a 13 V-J signature distinguished ophthalmopathy from stable hyperthyroidism, reaching roughly 88% sensitivity and approximately 83% specificity in cross-validation and 80%/75% in testing. In validation, progression to ophthalmopathy was predicted by the model with 70.59% sensitivity and roughly 76% specificity, a median of about 6 months before onset. A discovery cohort of approximately 97 patients, roughly 40 with Graves' ophthalmopathy and fewer than 65 with stable Graves' hyperthyroidism, was used to find distinguishing TCR V-J signatures. Prospective prediction of ophthalmopathy was tested in an independent validation cohort of 18 to 20 hyperthyroidism patients and around 16 patients who later progressed to ophthalmopathy. For training and testing, the roughly 97 patients in the discovery cohort were randomly divided in a 7:3 ratio. In addition, the study compared T-cell repertoires in thyroid tissue and in blood from over 5 Graves' hyperthyroidism patients. After blood sampling, hyperthyroidism patients were treated with methimazole at a starting dose of 30 mg daily, and ophthalmopathy patients were treated with high-dose intravenous methylprednisolone. Libraries were constructed in a second round of multiplex PCR, after which size selection and purification were performed. Sequencing of the libraries was done on an Illumina HiSeq2000 using paired-end 100 bp reads. SOAPnuke was used to process the raw data, with reads discarded if the reads contained adapters or uncalled bases, had a mean Phred below 15, or lacked an exact constant-primer or identifier match. High-quality paired reads were merged using COPE v1.2.5, and each unique nucleotide sequence was defined as a clonotype. MiTCR v1.1 was used to align the clonotypes against IMGT TRBV, TRBD and TRBJ reference segments. Only V-J combinations with frequency above 0.0001, covering 99.2% of repertoires, were analysed. A TCS score was defined as the ratio of F50 (clonal expansion) to E x V (chaos), with BLOSUM62-based TCRdist applied between CDR3 peptides within each V-J. Welch's t-statistics and random forest reduced some 510 V-J features to 13, which were used in a naive Bayes classifier (R e1071). Sample size was not statistically predetermined, and investigators were not blinded to group allocation. The paper reports TCR Vbeta CDR3 sequencing of over 130 peripheral blood samples: 40 or so ophthalmopathy, approximately 74 hyperthyroidism and 17 progressor patients.

The origin of this receptor is a young man with Graves disease. Donor details come from another sample of the same person, matched by shared clones. The chain employs TRBV27 and TRBJ2-5; the D gene is perhaps TRBD1 or TRBD2, as each covers 5 bases. Material: peripheral blood mononuclear cells (PBMCs), obtained at new diagnosis, from a patient treated with antithyroid drugs. The nucleotide sequence is given as TGTGCCAGCAGTTCCCTGAGGGGTATTGGGGAGACCCAGTACTTC. This encodes CASSSLRGIGETQYF.